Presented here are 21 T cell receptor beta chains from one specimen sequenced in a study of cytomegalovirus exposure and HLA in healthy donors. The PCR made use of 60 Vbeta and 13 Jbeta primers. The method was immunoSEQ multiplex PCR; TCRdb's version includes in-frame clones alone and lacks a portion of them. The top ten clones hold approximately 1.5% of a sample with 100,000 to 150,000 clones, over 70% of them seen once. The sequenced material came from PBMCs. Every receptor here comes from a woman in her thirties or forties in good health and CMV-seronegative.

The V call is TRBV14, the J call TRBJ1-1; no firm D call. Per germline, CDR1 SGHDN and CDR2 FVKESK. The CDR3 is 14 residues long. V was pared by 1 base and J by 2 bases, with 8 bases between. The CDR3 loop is CASSQVGENTEAFF. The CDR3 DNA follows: TGTGCCAGCAGCCAAGTCGGTGAAAACACTGAAGCTTTCTTT.

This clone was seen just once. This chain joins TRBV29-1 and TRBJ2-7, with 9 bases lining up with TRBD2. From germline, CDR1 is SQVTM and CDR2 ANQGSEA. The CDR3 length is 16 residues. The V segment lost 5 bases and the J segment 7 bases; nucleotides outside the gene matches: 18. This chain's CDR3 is CSVRYGLAGYLMEQYF. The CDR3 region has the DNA TGCAGCGTTCGGTATGGCCTAGCGGGGTATCTGATGGAGCAGTACTTC.

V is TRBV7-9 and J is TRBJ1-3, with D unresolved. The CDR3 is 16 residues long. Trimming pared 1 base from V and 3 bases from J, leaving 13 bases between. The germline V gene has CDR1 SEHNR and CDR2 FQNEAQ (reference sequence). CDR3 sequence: CASSLDIAPFGNTIYF. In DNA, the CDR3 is TGTGCCAGCAGCTTAGACATTGCCCCCTTTGGAAACACCATATATTTT.

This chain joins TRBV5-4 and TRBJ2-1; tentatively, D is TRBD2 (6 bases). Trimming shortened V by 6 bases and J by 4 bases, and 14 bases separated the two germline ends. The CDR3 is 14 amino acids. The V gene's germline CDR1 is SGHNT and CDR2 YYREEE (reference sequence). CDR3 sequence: CASTFGAGYNEQFF. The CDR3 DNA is TGTGCCAGCACCTTCGGGGCGGGGTACAATGAGCAGTTCTTC.

The CDR3 DNA reads TGTGCCACCAGTGAGAACGCGGGGAGGGACTCCTACGAGCAGTACTTC. This codes for CATSENAGRDSYEQYF. V is TRBV15 and J is TRBJ2-7; 7 nucleotides match TRBD2. The CDR3 is 16 residues long. The germline gives CDR1 LNHNV, CDR2 YYDKDF (reference sequence). Losses at the gene ends were 6 bases for V and 0 bases for J; bases not matched to a gene: 11.

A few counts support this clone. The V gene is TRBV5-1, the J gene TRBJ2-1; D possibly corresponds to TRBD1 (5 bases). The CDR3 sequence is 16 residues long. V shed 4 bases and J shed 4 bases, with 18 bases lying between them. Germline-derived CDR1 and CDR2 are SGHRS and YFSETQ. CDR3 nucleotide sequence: TGCGCCAGCAGCGGCGGTACAGGAATTTCATACAATGAGCAGTTCTTC. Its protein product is CASSGGTGISYNEQFF.

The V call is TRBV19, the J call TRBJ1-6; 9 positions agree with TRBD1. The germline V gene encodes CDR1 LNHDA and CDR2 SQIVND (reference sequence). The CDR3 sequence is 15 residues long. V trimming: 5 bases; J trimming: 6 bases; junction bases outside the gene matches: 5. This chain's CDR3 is CASSDTQGANSPLHF. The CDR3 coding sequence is TGTGCCAGTAGTGACACACAGGGGGCTAATTCACCCCTCCACTTT.

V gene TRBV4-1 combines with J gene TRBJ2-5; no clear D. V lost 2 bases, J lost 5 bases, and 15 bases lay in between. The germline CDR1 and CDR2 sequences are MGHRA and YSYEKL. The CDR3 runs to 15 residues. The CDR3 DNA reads TGCGCCAGCAGCCAATCCACCCACTCAGCGGAGACCCAGTACTTC. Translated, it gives CASSQSTHSAETQYF.

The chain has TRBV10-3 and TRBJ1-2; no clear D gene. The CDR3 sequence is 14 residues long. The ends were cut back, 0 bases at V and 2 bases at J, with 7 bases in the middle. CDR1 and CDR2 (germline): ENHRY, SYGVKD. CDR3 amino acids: CAISESTRNYGYTF. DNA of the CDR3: TGTGCCATCAGTGAGTCGACCAGGAACTATGGCTACACCTTC.

For the CDR3, the DNA is TGTGCCAGCACCGATACCTCCTCGGGGGGGGATGAGCAGTTCTTC. Amino acid sequence: CASTDTSSGGDEQFF. The gene calls are TRBV4-2 and TRBJ2-1; TRBD2 matches 8 bases. The CDR3 extends over 15 amino acids. V shed 7 bases, J shed 8 bases, and the junction held 13 bases outside the gene matches. Per germline, CDR1 LGHNA and CDR2 YNFKEQ.

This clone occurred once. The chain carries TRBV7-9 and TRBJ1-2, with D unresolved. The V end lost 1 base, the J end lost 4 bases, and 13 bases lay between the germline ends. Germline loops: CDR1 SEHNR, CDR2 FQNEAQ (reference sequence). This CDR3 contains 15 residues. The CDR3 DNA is TGTGCCAGCAGCTTAGACTCAGGCTTTAGCTATGGCTACACCTTC. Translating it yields CASSLDSGFSYGYTF.

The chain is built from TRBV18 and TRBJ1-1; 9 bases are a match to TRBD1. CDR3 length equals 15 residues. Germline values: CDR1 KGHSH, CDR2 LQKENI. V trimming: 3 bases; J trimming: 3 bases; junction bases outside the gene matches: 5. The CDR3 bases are TGTGCCAGCTCACCCTCACAGGGGGCGGACACTGAAGCTTTCTTT. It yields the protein CASSPSQGADTEAFF.

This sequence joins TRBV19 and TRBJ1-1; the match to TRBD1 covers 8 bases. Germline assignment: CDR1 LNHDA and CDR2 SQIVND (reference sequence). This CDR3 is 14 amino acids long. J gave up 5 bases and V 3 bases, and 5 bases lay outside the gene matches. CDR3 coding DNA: TGTGCCAGTAGTATTGACAGGGGAATGACTGAAGCTTTCTTT. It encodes CASSIDRGMTEAFF.

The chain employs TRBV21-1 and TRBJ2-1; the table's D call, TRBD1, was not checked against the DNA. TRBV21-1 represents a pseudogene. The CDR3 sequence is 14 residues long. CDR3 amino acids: CASHDRESYNEQFF. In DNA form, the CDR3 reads TGTGCCAGCCATGACAGGGAGTCATACAATGAGCAGTTCTTC.

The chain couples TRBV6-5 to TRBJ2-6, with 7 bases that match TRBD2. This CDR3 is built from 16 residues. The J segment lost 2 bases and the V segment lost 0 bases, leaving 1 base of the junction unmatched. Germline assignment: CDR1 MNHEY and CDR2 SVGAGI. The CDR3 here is CASSYSSGAGANVLTF. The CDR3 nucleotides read TGTGCCAGCAGTTACTCGAGCGGGGCTGGGGCCAACGTCCTGACTTTC.

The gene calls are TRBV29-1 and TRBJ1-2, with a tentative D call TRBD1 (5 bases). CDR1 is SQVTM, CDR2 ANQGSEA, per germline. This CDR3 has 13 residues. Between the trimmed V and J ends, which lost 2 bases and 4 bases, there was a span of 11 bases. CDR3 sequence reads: CSVETSTAYGYTF. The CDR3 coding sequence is TGCAGCGTTGAAACCTCGACAGCCTATGGCTACACCTTC.

For the CDR3, the DNA is TGTGCCAGCAGCCCCGGGGGTATGAACACTGAAGCTTTCTTT. Amino acid sequence: CASSPGGMNTEAFF. This rearrangement joins TRBV7-3 to TRBJ1-1, with D possibly TRBD1 on 5 matching bases. V lost 5 bases and J lost 0, with 10 bases in between. The CDR3 loop spans 14 amino acids. Germline lookup yields CDR1 SGHTA and CDR2 FQGTGA.

The chain's CDR3 is CASSFDITGGGWNEQFF. In nucleotides, the CDR3 is TGTGCCAGCAGCTTCGACATCACAGGGGGCGGTTGGAATGAGCAGTTCTTC. The genes are TRBV7-6 and TRBJ2-1, with TRBD1 matching 9 bases. V was pared by 3 bases and J by 7 bases, with 13 bases of the junction left unmatched. The V gene's germline CDR1 is SGHVS and CDR2 FNYEAQ. The CDR3 has 17 amino acids. Filled out from reference TRBV7-6 and TRBJ2-1, the complete variable domain reads GAGVSQSPRYKVTKRGQDVALRCDPISGHVSLYWYRQALGQGPEFLTYFNYEAQQDKSGLPNDRFSAERPEGSISTLTIQRTEQRDSAMYRCASSFDITGGGWNEQFFGPGTRLTVL.

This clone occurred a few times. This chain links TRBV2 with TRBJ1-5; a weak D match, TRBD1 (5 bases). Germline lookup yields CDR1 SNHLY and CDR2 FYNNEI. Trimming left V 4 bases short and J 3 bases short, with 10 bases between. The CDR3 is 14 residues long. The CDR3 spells CASSASRDNQPQHF. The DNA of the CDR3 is TGTGCCAGCAGTGCGAGCAGGGACAATCAGCCCCAGCATTTT.

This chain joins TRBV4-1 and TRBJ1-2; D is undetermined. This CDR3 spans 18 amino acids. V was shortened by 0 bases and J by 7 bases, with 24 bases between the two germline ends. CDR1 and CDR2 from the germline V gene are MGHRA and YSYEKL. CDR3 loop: CASSQDGPSLSTGVGYTF. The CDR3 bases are TGCGCCAGCAGCCAAGATGGTCCTAGTCTGTCCACGGGAGTTGGCTACACCTTC.

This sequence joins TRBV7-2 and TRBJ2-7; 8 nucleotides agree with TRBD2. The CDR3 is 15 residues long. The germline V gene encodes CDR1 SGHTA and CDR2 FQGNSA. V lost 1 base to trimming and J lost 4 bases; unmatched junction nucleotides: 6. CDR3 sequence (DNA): TGTGCCAGCAGCTTAGAAACCGGGGGGGGGTACGAGCAGTACTTC. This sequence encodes CASSLETGGGYEQYF.